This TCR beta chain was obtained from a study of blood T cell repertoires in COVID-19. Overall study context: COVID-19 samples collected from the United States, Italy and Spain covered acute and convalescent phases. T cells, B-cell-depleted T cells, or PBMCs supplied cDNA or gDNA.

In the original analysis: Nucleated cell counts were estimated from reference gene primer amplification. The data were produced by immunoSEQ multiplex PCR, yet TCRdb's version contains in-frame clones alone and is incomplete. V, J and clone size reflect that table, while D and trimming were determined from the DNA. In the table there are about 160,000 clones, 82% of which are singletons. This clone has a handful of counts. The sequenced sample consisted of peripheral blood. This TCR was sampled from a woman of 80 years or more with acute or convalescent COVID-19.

CDR3 DNA: TGCGCCAGCAGCCTTAGGACAGGGGTAGGCGAGCAGTACTTC. Residues: CASSLRTGVGEQYF. This rearrangement joins TRBV5-1 to TRBJ2-7; 9 bases align to TRBD1. CDR1 is SGHRS and CDR2 is YFSETQ in the germline V gene. The CDR3 covers 14 residues. Trimming cost V 4 bases and J 6 bases; bases outside gene matches: 8.